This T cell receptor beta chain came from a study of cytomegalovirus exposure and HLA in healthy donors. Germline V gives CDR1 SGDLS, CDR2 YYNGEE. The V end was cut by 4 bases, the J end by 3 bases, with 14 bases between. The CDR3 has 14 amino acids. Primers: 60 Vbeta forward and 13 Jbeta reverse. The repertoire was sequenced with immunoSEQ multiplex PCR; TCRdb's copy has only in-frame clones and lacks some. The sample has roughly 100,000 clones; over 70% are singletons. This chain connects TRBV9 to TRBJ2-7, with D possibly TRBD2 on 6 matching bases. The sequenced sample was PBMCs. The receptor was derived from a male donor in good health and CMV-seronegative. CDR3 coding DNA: TGTGCCAGCAGCCCTCGACTAGGAGGCTACGAGCAGTACTTC. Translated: CASSPRLGGYEQYF.